This TCR beta chain is from a study of T-cell reconstitution after alpha-beta-depleted transplantation in children. Unique molecular identifiers were used in preparing the TCRbeta library. From the PCR reads, TCRdb called clonotypes with MiXCR, one entry per CDR3 protein. The table shows some 490,000 distinct CDR3 sequences, with roughly an eighth occurring only once. The CDR3 length is 12 residues. V dropped 1 base and J dropped 6 bases, with 7 bases sitting between them. This clonotype was observed a few times. The sequence was obtained from a human donor who donated a stem cell graft to a child with combined immunodeficiency. The specimen was PBMCs from the stem cell graft donor, collected from the stem cell graft. The rearrangement uses TRBV7-1 and TRBJ2-7; D unresolved. TRBV7-1 is classed as an ORF, of uncertain function. The CDR3, as DNA: TGTGCCAGCAGCTCAGGACAATCCGAGCAGTACTTC. Its protein is CASSSGQSEQYF.